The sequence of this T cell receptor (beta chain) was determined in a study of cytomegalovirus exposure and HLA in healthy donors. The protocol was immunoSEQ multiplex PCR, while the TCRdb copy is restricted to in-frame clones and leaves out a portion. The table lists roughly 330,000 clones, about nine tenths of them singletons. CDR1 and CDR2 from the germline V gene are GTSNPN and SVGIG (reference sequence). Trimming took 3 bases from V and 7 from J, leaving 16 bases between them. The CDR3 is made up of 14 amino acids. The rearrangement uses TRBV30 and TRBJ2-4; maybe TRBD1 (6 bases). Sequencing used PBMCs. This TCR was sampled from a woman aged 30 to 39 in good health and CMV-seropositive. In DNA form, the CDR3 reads TGTGCCTGGAGCCCTAGGGGGTCGGTTAACATTCAGTACTTC. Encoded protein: CAWSPRGSVNIQYF.